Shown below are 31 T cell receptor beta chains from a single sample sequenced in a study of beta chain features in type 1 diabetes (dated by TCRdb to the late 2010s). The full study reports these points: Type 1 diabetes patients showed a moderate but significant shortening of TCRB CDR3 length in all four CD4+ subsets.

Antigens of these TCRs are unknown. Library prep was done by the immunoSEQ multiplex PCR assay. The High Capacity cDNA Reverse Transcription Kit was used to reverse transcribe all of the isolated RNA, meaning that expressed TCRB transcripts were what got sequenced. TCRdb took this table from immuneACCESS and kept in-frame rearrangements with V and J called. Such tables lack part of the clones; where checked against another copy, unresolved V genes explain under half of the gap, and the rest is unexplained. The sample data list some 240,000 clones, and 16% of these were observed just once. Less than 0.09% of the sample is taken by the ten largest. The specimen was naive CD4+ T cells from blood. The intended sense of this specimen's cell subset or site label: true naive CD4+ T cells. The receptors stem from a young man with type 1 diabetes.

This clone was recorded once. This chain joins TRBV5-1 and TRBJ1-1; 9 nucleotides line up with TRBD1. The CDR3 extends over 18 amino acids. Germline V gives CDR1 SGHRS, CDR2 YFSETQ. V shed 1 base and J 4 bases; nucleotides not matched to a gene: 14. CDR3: CASSLRDRAERGSTEAFF. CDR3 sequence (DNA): TGCGCCAGCAGCTTGAGGGACAGGGCCGAAAGGGGTAGCACTGAAGCTTTCTTT.

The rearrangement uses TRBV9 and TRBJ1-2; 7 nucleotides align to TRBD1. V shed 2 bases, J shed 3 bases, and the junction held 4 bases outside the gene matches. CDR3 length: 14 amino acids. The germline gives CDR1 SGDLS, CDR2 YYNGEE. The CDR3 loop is CASSVRQGDYGYTF. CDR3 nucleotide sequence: TGTGCCAGCAGCGTGAGACAGGGCGACTATGGCTACACCTTC.

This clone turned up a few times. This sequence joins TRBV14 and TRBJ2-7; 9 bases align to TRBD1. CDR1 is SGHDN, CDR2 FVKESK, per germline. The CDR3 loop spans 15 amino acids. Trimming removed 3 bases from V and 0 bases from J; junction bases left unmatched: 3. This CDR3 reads CASSQPGQGSYEQYF. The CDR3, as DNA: TGTGCCAGCAGCCAGCCGGGACAGGGCTCCTACGAGCAGTACTTC.

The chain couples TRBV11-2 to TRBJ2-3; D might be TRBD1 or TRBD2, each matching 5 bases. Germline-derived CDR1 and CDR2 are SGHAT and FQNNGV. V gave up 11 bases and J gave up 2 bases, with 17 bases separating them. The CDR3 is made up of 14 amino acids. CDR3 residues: CAPRVSGPTDTQYF. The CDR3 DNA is TGTGCCCCCAGGGTGAGCGGACCCACAGATACGCAGTATTTT.

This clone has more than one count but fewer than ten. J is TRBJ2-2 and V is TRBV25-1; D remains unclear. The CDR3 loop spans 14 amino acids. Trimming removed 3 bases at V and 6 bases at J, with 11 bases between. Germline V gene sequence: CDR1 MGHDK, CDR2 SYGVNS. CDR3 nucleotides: TGTGCCAGCAGTGATCAAGCTAACCCCGGGGAGCTGTTTTTT. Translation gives CASSDQANPGELFF.

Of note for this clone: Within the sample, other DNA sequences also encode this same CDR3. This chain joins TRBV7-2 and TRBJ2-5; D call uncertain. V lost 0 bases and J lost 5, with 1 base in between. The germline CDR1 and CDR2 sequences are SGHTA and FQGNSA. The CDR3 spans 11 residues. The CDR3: CASSLAETQYF. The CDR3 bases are TGTGCCAGCAGCTTAGCGGAGACCCAGTACTTC.

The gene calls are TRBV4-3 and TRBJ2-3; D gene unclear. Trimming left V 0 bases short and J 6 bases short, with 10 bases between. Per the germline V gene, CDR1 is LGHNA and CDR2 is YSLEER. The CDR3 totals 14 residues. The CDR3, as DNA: TGCGCCAGCAGCCAAGAACGGGTCAGGGATACGCAGTATTTT. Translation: CASSQERVRDTQYF.

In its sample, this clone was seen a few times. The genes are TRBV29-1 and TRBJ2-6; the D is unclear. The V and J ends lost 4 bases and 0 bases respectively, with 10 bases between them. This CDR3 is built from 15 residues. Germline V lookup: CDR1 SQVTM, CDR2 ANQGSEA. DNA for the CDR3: TGCAGCGTTGGATCGGACCCCTCTGGGGCCAACGTCCTGACTTTC. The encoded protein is CSVGSDPSGANVLTF. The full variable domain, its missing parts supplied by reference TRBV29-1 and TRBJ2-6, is SAVISQKPSRDICQRGTSLTIQCQVDSQVTMMFWYRQQPGQSLTLIATANQGSEATYESGFVIDKFPISRPNLTFSTLTVSNMSPEDSSIYLCSVGSDPSGANVLTFGAGSRLTVL.

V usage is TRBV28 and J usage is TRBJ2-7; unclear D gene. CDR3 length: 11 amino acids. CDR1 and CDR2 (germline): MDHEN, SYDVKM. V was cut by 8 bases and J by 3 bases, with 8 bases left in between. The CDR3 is CASDQNYEQYF. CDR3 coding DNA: TGTGCCAGCGATCAGAACTACGAGCAGTACTTC.

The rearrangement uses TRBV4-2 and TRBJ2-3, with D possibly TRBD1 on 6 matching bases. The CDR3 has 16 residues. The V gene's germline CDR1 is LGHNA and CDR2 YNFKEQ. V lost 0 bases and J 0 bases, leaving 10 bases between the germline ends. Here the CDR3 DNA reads TGTGCCAGCAGCCAAGAAAGTAGGGGGAGCACAGATACGCAGTATTTT. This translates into CASSQESRGSTDTQYF.

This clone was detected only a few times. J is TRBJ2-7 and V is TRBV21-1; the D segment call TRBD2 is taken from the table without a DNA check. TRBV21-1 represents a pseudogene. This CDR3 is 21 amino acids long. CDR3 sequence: CASSKKLSGLAGECGGYEQYF. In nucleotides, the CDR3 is TGTGCCAGCAGCAAAAAGCTATCGGGACTAGCGGGAGAGTGTGGTGGCTACGAGCAGTACTTC.

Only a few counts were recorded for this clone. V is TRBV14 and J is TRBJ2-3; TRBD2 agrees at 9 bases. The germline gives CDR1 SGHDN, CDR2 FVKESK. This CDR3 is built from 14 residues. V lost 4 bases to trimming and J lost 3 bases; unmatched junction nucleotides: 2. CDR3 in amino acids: CASSLAGATDTQYF. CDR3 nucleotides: TGTGCCAGCAGCCTAGCGGGAGCGACAGATACGCAGTATTTT. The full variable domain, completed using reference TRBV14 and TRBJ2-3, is EAGVTQFPSHSVIEKGQTVTLRCDPISGHDNLYWYRRVMGKEIKFLLHFVKESKQDESGMPNNRFLAERTGGTYSTLKVQPAELEDSGVYFCASSLAGATDTQYFGPGTRLTVL.

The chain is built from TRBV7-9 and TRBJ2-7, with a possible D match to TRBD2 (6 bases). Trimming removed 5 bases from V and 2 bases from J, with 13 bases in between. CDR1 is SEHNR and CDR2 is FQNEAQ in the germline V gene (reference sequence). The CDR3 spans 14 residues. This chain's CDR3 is CASSELSGPYEQYF. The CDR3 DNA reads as TGTGCCAGCAGCGAACTTAGCGGACCCTACGAGCAGTACTTC.

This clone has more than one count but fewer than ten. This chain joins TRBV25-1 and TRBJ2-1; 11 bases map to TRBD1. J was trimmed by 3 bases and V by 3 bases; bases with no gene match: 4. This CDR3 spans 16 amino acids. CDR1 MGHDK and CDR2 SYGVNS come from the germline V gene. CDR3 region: CASSDPGTGGYNEQFF. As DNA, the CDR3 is TGTGCCAGCAGTGATCCCGGGACAGGGGGCTACAATGAGCAGTTCTTC.

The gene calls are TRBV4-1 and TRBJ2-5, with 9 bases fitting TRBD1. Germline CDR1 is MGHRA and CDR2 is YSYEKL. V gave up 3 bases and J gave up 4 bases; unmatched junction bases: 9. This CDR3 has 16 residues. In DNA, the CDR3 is TGCGCCAGCAGCCAGCGAACAGGGGGCGCCGGAGAGACCCAGTACTTC. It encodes CASSQRTGGAGETQYF.

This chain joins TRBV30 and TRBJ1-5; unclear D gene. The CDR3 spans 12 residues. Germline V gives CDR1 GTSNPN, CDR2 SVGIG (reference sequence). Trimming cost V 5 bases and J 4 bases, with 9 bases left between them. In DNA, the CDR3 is TGTGCCTGGGGACGGTCAAATCAGCCCCAGCATTTT. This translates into CAWGRSNQPQHF.

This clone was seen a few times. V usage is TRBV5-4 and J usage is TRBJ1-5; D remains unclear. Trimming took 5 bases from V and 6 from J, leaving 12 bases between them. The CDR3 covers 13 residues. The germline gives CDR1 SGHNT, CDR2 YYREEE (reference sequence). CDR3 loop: CASSGEGGQPQHF. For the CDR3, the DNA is TGTGCCAGCAGTGGGGAGGGCGGTCAGCCCCAGCATTTT.

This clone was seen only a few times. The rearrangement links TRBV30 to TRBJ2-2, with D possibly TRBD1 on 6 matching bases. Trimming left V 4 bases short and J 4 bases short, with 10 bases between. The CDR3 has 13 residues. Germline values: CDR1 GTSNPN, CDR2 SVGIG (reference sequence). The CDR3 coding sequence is TGTGCCTGGAACCCAGGGGTCACCGGGGAGCTGTTTTTT. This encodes CAWNPGVTGELFF. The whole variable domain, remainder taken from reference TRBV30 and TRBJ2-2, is SQTIHQWPATLVQPVGSPLSLECTVEGTSNPNLYWYRQAAGRGLQLLFYSVGIGQISSEVPQNLSASRPQDRQFILSSKKLLLSDSGFYLCAWNPGVTGELFFGEGSRLTVL.

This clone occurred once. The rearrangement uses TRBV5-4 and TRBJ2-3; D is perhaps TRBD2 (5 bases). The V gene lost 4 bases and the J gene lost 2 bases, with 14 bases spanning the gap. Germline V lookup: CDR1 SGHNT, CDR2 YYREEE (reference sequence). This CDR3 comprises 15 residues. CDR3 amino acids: CASSPPSGYTDTQYF. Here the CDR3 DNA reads TGTGCCAGCAGCCCTCCTTCGGGGTACACAGATACGCAGTATTTT.

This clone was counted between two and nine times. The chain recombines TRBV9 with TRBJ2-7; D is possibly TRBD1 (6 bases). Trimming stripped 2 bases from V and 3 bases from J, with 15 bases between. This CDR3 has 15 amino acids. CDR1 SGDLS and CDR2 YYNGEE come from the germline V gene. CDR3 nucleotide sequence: TGTGCCAGCAGCGTTAGACCACAGGGCAACTACGAGCAGTACTTC. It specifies CASSVRPQGNYEQYF.

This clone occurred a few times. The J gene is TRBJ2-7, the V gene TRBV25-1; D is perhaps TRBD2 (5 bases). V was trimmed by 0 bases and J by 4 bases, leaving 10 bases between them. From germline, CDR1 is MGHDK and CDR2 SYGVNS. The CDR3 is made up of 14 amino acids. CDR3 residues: CASSEYRRGYEQYF. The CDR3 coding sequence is TGTGCCAGCAGTGAATACAGACGGGGATACGAGCAGTACTTC.

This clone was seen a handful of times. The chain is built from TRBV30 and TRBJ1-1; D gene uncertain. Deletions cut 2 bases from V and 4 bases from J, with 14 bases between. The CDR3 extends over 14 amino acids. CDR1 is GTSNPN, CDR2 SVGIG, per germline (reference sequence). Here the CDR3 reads CAWSPTLGFTEAFF. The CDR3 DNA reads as TGTGCCTGGAGTCCCACTTTGGGTTTCACTGAAGCTTTCTTT.

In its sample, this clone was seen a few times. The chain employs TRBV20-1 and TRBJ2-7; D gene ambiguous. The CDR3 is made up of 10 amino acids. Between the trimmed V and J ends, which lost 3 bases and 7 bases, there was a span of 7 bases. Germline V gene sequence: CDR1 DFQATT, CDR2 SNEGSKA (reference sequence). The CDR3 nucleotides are TGCAGTGCTAGGCAGAGAGAGCAGTACTTC. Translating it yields CSARQREQYF.

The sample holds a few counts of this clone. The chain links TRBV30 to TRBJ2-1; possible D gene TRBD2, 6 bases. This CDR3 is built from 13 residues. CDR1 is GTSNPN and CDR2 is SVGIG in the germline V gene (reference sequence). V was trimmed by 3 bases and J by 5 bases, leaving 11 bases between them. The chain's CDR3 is CAWRRGMNNEQFF. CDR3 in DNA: TGTGCCTGGAGGCGGGGAATGAACAATGAGCAGTTCTTC.

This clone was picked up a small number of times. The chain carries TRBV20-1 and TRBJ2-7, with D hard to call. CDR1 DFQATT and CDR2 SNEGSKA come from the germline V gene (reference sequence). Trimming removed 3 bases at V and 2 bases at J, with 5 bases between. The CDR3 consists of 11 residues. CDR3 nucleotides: TGCAGTGCTAGGGACGCCTACGAGCAGTACTTC. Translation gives CSARDAYEQYF.

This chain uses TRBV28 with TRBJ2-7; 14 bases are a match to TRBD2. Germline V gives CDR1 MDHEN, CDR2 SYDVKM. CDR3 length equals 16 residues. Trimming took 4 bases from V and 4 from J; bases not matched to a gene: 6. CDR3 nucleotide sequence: TGTGCCAGCAGTTCCACGGGACTAGCGGGAGTATACGAGCAGTACTTC. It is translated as CASSSTGLAGVYEQYF. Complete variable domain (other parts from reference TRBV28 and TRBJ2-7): DVKVTQSSRYLVKRTGEKVFLECVQDMDHENMFWYRQDPGLGLRLIYFSYDVKMKEKGDIPEGYSVSREKKERFSLILESASTNQTSMYLCASSSTGLAGVYEQYFGPGTRLTVT.

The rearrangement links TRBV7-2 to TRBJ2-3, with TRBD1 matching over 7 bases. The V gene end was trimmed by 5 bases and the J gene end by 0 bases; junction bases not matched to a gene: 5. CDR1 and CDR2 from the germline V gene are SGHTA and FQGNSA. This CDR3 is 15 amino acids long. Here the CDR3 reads CASSRGQISTDTQYF. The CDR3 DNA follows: TGTGCCAGCAGCCGGGGACAGATTAGCACAGATACGCAGTATTTT.

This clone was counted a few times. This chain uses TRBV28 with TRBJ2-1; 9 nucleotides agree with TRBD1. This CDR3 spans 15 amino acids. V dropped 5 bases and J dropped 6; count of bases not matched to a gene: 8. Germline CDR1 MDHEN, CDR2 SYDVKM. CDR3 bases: TGTGCCAGCAGTCCCCGACAGGGGGGTCCCAATGAGCAGTTCTTC. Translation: CASSPRQGGPNEQFF.

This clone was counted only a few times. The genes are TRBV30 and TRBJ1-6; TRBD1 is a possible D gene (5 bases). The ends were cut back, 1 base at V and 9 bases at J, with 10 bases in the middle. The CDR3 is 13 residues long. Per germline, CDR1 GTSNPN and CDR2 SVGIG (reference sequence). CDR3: CAWSGTLGSPLHF. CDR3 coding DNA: TGTGCCTGGAGTGGGACACTCGGTTCACCCCTCCACTTT.

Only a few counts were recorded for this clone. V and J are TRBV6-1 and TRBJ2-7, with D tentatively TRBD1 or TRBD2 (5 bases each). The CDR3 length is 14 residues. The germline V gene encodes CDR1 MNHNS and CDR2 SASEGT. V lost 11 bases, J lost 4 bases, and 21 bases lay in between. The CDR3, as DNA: TGTGCCGGCACCCGGGCCGGGACGGAGTACGAGCAGTACTTC. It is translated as CAGTRAGTEYEQYF.

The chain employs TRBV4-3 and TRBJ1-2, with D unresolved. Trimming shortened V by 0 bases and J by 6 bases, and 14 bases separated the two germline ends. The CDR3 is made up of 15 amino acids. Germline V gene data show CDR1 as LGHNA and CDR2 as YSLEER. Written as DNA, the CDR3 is TGCGCCAGCAGCCAAGATGGTGGCGGTTATAATGGCTACACCTTC. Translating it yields CASSQDGGGYNGYTF.